A single sample is the source of the 24 T cell receptor beta chains below, sequenced in a study of neurological immune-mediated disorders. Time point given: longitudinal time-point 3. TCRdb ran MiXCR on the 5' RACE reads and lists one entry per CDR3 protein. This table holds some 43,000 distinct CDR3 sequences, roughly 13% found once. Material: PBMCs. The receptor set was obtained from a male donor with HTLV-1-associated myelopathy (HAM/TSP).

This clonotype was detected ten times or more. The chain combines TRBV24-1 with TRBJ2-1, with D perhaps matching TRBD2 (5 bases). The V gene's germline CDR1 is KGHDR and CDR2 SFDVKD. The CDR3 is made up of 14 amino acids. The V end was cut by 3 bases, the J end by 7 bases, with 12 bases between. The CDR3 loop reads CATSDPFTGNEQFF. For the CDR3, the DNA is TGTGCCACCAGTGATCCATTCACGGGGAATGAGCAGTTCTTC.

This clonotype was seen at least ten times. CDR3 sequence reads: CASSEAGTGEAKNIQYF. CDR3 sequence (DNA): TGTGCCAGCAGTGAAGCGGGAACAGGGGAAGCCAAAAACATTCAGTACTTC. The chain uses TRBV2 and TRBJ2-4, with 7 bases fitting TRBD1. The ends lost 0 bases at V and 0 bases at J; junction bases unmatched: 5. Germline CDR1 SNHLY, CDR2 FYNNEI. This CDR3 has 17 amino acids.

This clonotype was recorded many times. V is TRBV6-2 or TRBV6-3 and J is TRBJ2-5; D unclear. This CDR3 comprises 14 residues. Looked up from germline, CDR1 is MNHEY and CDR2 is SVGEGT. Trimming shortened V by 6 bases and J by 2 bases, and 13 bases separated the two germline ends. The CDR3 here is CASRRDMGQETQYF. The CDR3 DNA follows: TGTGCCAGCAGACGCGACATGGGACAAGAGACCCAGTACTTC.

This clonotype was observed many times. J is TRBJ2-1 and V is TRBV7-9, with TRBD2 matching 8 bases. Germline trimming cut 2 bases from V and 1 base from J; bases unmatched to any gene: 4. The CDR3 is made up of 16 amino acids. The germline gives CDR1 SEHNR, CDR2 FQNEAQ (reference sequence). CDR3 sequence (DNA): TGTGCCAGCAGCTTAAGCCTAGCGGGTTCCTACAATGAGCAGTTCTTC. Its translation: CASSLSLAGSYNEQFF.

This clonotype appeared a single time. This rearrangement joins TRBV9 to TRBJ1-6, with D perhaps TRBD1 (5 bases). Trimming shortened V by 4 bases and J by 18 bases, and 23 bases separated the two germline ends. CDR1 is SGDLS and CDR2 is YYNGEE in the germline V gene. CDR3 size: 14 residues. Here the CDR3 DNA reads TGTGCCAGCAGCTTGGAAGGACGGACAAATTCACCCCACTTT. Encoded protein: CASSLEGRTNSPHF.

The chain carries TRBV6-5 and TRBJ1-6, with no clear D. This CDR3 region has 12 residues. The V gene lost 11 bases and the J gene lost 9 bases, with 14 bases spanning the gap. CDR1 MNHEY and CDR2 SVGAGI come from the germline V gene. The CDR3 protein is CAGGRYGSPLHF. The CDR3 nucleotides read TGTGCCGGCGGTCGCTACGGTTCACCCCTCCACTTT.

This clonotype was detected ten times or more. The gene calls are TRBV10-2 and TRBJ2-1; no firm D call. Germline assignment: CDR1 WSHSY and CDR2 SAAADI. The CDR3 length is 12 residues. Between the trimmed V and J ends, which lost 0 bases and 12 bases, there was a span of 9 bases. The chain's CDR3 is CASSESGLGQFF. CDR3 nucleotides: TGCGCCAGCAGTGAGTCCGGTCTAGGGCAGTTCTTC.

V gene TRBV20-1 combines with J gene TRBJ2-7; D is perhaps TRBD2 (5 bases). Germline CDR1 reads DFQATT; CDR2 reads SNEGSKA (reference sequence). The CDR3 is 14 residues long. Deletions cut 2 bases from V and 0 bases from J, with 11 bases between. The CDR3 nucleotides are TGCAGTGCTAGATATTTACGGGGCTCCTACGAGCAGTACTTC. Translation: CSARYLRGSYEQYF.

This clonotype was counted only a few times. The genes are TRBV18 and TRBJ1-1; 9 positions match TRBD1. Germline CDR1 KGHSH, CDR2 LQKENI. V dropped 3 bases and J dropped 0; count of bases not matched to a gene: 5. This CDR3 comprises 16 residues. Here the CDR3 DNA reads TGTGCCAGCTCACCGGGGACAGGGTACATGAACACTGAAGCTTTCTTT. Amino acid sequence: CASSPGTGYMNTEAFF. The full variable domain, its missing parts supplied by reference TRBV18 and TRBJ1-1, is NAGVMQNPRHLVRRRGQEARLRCSPMKGHSHVYWYRQLPEEGLKFMVYLQKENIIDESGMPKERFSAEFPKEGPSILRIQQVVRGDSAAYFCASSPGTGYMNTEAFFGQGTRLTVV.

This clonotype was seen at least ten times. CDR3 loop: CSAFNPRANTGEQFF. CDR3 DNA: TGCAGTGCCTTCAATCCTAGGGCCAATACGGGTGAGCAGTTCTTC. The chain carries TRBV20-1 and TRBJ2-1, with D unclear. V lost 6 bases and J 9 bases, leaving 24 bases between the germline ends. CDR1 and CDR2 from the germline V gene are DFQATT and SNEGSKA (reference sequence). The CDR3 has 15 amino acids.

The sample holds many counts of this clonotype. V usage is TRBV6-6 and J usage is TRBJ2-1; D is uncertain. The CDR3 spans 12 residues. V lost 6 bases and J 7 bases, leaving 10 bases between the germline ends. Germline V gene data show CDR1 as MNHNY and CDR2 as SVGAGI (reference sequence). CDR3 bases: TGTGCCAGCAGACACCAGGTGAATGAGCAGTTCTTC. Encoded protein: CASRHQVNEQFF.

Ten or more counts support this clonotype. CDR3 sequence (DNA): TGTGCCAGCAGCTTAGATCGCGGCTACGAGCAGTACTTC. It codes for CASSLDRGYEQYF. This rearrangement joins TRBV11-3 to TRBJ2-7; no reliable D call. There are 13 residues in the CDR3. The germline gives CDR1 SGHNT, CDR2 YENEEA. With 0 bases removed from V and 3 bases from J, the gap between germline ends came to 6 bases.

At least ten counts were recorded for this clonotype. The V call is TRBV11-2, the J call TRBJ2-7; TRBD1 matches at 9 bases. The CDR3 is 15 residues long. Looked up from germline, CDR1 is SGHAT and CDR2 is FQNNGV. The V and J ends lost 0 bases and 2 bases, in that order; junction bases with no gene match: 2. The CDR3, as DNA: TGTGCCAGCAGCTTAGATTACAGGGGGCCCTACGAGCAGTACTTC. It translates to CASSLDYRGPYEQYF.

This clonotype was recorded at least ten times. The chain joins TRBV11-2 to TRBJ2-3; 10 nucleotides agree with TRBD1. Trimming cost V 6 bases and J 4 bases; bases outside gene matches: 7. CDR1 and CDR2 (germline): SGHAT, FQNNGV. CDR3 length: 15 amino acids. Written as DNA, the CDR3 is TGTGCCAGCAGATCAACCGGGACAGGGGCAGATACGCAGTATTTT. This sequence encodes CASRSTGTGADTQYF.

A word on this clonotype: An end of the junction does not agree with germline; a read error may underlie this. The rearrangement joins TRBV7-8 to TRBJ2-7; 11 positions agree with TRBD1. This CDR3 comprises 14 residues. Germline-derived CDR1 and CDR2 are SGHVS and FQNEAQ. The CDR3, as DNA: TGTGCCAGCAGTCCACGGACAGGGGGCTACGAGCATTACTTC. Protein: CASSPRTGGYEHYF.

In this sample, this clonotype turned up many times. The V gene is TRBV7-8, the J gene TRBJ1-5, with TRBD1 matching over 9 bases. The CDR3 is 16 amino acids. J gave up 9 bases and V 3 bases, and 12 bases lay outside the gene matches. In germline, CDR1 is SGHVS, CDR2 FQNEAQ. As DNA, the CDR3 is TGTGCCAGCAGCTTTCGTCTACAGGGGGCCTCGGGGCCCCAGCATTTT. Residues: CASSFRLQGASGPQHF.

This clonotype appeared many times. V is TRBV20-1 and J is TRBJ1-6, with no clear D. Germline V gene data show CDR1 as DFQATT and CDR2 as SNEGSKA (reference sequence). The germline V and J ends were trimmed by 0 bases and 8 bases, with 11 bases remaining between them. The CDR3 extends over 14 amino acids. CDR3 residues: CSAREGSWDSPLHF. CDR3 DNA sequence: TGCAGTGCTAGAGAGGGCAGTTGGGATTCACCCCTCCACTTT.

This clonotype has at least ten counts. The chain carries TRBV6-2 or TRBV6-3 and TRBJ2-2, with D perhaps TRBD1 or TRBD2 (6 bases each). V gave up 4 bases and J gave up 4 bases, with 19 bases separating them. Germline assignment: CDR1 MNHEY and CDR2 SVGEGT. CDR3 size: 17 residues. Written as DNA, the CDR3 is TGTGCCAGCAGTTTCCCGGGGGACAAAGCAGGCACCGGGGAGCTGTTTTTT. Translating it yields CASSFPGDKAGTGELFF.

This clonotype was detected ten times or more. The gene calls are TRBV6-5 and TRBJ1-1, with 7 positions matching TRBD1. CDR1 and CDR2 from the germline V gene are MNHEY and SVGAGI. This CDR3 region has 16 residues. J was trimmed by 5 bases and V by 2 bases; bases with no gene match: 11. CDR3 residues: CASSYGAQGGLTEAFF. The CDR3 DNA reads TGTGCCAGCAGTTACGGCGCCCAGGGGGGGTTAACTGAAGCTTTCTTT.

This clonotype was counted many times. This chain links TRBV20-1 with TRBJ2-1, with TRBD2 matching 9 bases. This CDR3 contains 14 residues. With V trimmed by 1 base and J by 9 bases, 7 bases remained unmatched. The germline gives CDR1 DFQATT, CDR2 SNEGSKA (reference sequence). The CDR3 protein is CSARVGGGAGEQFF. The DNA for the CDR3 is TGCAGTGCTAGAGTTGGCGGGGGGGCGGGTGAGCAGTTCTTC.

This clonotype was detected ten times or more. This chain uses TRBV24-1 with TRBJ1-4; D is undetermined. The CDR3 extends over 16 amino acids. From germline, CDR1 is KGHDR and CDR2 SFDVKD. V was clipped by 4 bases and J by 3 bases, with 14 bases between them. CDR3 in amino acids: CATSDPPRSANEKLFF. CDR3 DNA sequence: TGTGCCACCAGTGACCCCCCCAGGTCCGCTAATGAAAAACTGTTTTTT.

This clonotype has ten or more counts. This chain joins TRBV16 and TRBJ1-6, with a weak D call TRBD1 (5 bases). Per the germline V gene, CDR1 is KGHSY and CDR2 is FQNENV. Between the trimmed V and J ends, which lost 0 bases and 6 bases, there was a span of 9 bases. CDR3 size: 15 residues. The CDR3 bases are TGTGCCAGCAGCCAATCGCAGGGTGGTAATTCACCCCTCCACTTT. Protein: CASSQSQGGNSPLHF. Full variable domain (rest looked up from reference TRBV16 and TRBJ1-6): GEEVAQTPKHLVRGEGQKAKLYCAPIKGHSYVFWYQQVLKNEFKFLISFQNENVFDETGMPKERFSAKCLPNSPCSLEIQATKLEDSAVYFCASSQSQGGNSPLHFGNGTRLTVT.

This clonotype was found many times. This rearrangement joins TRBV20-1 to TRBJ2-7, with 10 bases aligning to TRBD2. With V trimmed by 0 bases and J by 1 base, 3 bases remained unmatched. The germline V gene has CDR1 DFQATT and CDR2 SNEGSKA (reference sequence). This CDR3 has 15 residues. The CDR3 DNA reads TGCAGTGCTAGAGACCCTAGCGGGGGTTCCTACGAGCAGTACTTC. Protein product: CSARDPSGGSYEQYF.

There are a few counts of this clonotype. This sequence joins TRBV4-2 and TRBJ2-1, with 9 bases aligning to TRBD2. Germline V CDR1 and CDR2: LGHNA, YNFKEQ. The trim removed 3 bases at V and 7 bases at J, leaving 10 bases unmatched. CDR3 length: 16 residues. The CDR3 sequence is CASSQTLAGGGNEQFF. The DNA of the CDR3 is TGTGCCAGCAGCCAGACACTAGCGGGTGGGGGGAATGAGCAGTTCTTC.